A single sample gave rise to the 9 T cell receptor beta chains below, sequenced in a study of blood T cell repertoires in COVID-19. Produced via immunoSEQ multiplex PCR; TCRdb's table is partial and in-frame only. The data show about 150,000 clones, approximately 88% seen once. Sequenced material: PBMCs or T cells enriched from blood (not recorded which). Receptors were obtained from a man in his 70s who had been exposed to COVID-19.

The J gene is TRBJ2-3, the V gene TRBV7-2; possible D gene TRBD2, 7 bases. V was trimmed by 4 bases and J by 6 bases, leaving 20 bases between them. Germline V gene lookup returns CDR1 SGHTA and CDR2 FQGNSA. The CDR3 is 16 amino acids. The CDR3 is CASSSRGGGLGDTQYF. CDR3 bases: TGTGCCAGCAGCTCTAGGGGCGGGGGCCTGGGGGATACGCAGTATTTT.

V usage is TRBV28 and J usage is TRBJ1-2; D unresolved. This CDR3 spans 12 amino acids. CDR1 MDHEN and CDR2 SYDVKM come from the germline V gene. V was shortened by 5 bases and J by 0 bases, with 4 bases between the two germline ends. The CDR3 DNA reads as TGTGCCAGCAGTAGCTCTAACTATGGCTACACCTTC. Translation: CASSSSNYGYTF.

J is TRBJ2-7 and V is TRBV12-3 or TRBV12-4; D gene uncertain. The length of the CDR3 is 11 residues. Trimming stripped 6 bases from V and 0 bases from J, with 3 bases between. CDR3 sequence: CASRSSYEQYF. The CDR3 nucleotides are TGTGCCAGCAGGAGCTCCTACGAGCAGTACTTC.

V is TRBV11-2 and J is TRBJ1-5; possible D gene TRBD1, 5 bases. Trimming stripped 5 bases from V and 6 bases from J, with 17 bases between. Per germline, CDR1 SGHAT and CDR2 FQNNGV. This CDR3 contains 15 residues. CDR3 residues: CASSAQGRVGQPQHF. Here the CDR3 DNA reads TGTGCCAGCAGCGCCCAAGGCAGGGTTGGTCAGCCCCAGCATTTT.

The chain couples TRBV5-1 to TRBJ1-1; D ambiguous. Trimming left V 1 base short and J 4 bases short, with 5 bases between. The CDR3 loop spans 12 amino acids. From germline, CDR1 is SGHRS and CDR2 YFSETQ. This CDR3 reads CASSLLSTEAFF. The CDR3 bases are TGCGCCAGCAGCTTGCTTTCCACTGAAGCTTTCTTT. The full variable domain, completed using reference TRBV5-1 and TRBJ1-1, is KAGVTQTPRYLIKTRGQQVTLSCSPISGHRSVSWYQQTPGQGLQFLFEYFSETQRNKGNFPGRFSGRQFSNSRSEMNVSTLELGDSALYLCASSLLSTEAFFGQGTRLTVV.

The V and J genes are TRBV7-2 and TRBJ1-5; 7 bases are shared with TRBD1. Germline-derived CDR1 and CDR2 are SGHTA and FQGNSA. With 2 bases clipped from V and 5 bases from J, the junction kept 6 bases outside the gene matches. The CDR3 is 15 residues long. The CDR3 DNA sequence: TGTGCCAGCAGCTTACGGCAGGGGGGTTATCAGCCCCAGCATTTT. Translating it yields CASSLRQGGYQPQHF.

V usage is TRBV3-1 (or the pseudogene TRBV3-2) and J usage is TRBJ1-1, with D possibly matching TRBD1 (6 bases). Deletions cut 4 bases from V and 1 base from J, with 13 bases between. This CDR3 spans 15 amino acids. Germline values: CDR1 LGHDT, CDR2 YNNKEL (reference sequence). CDR3 amino acids: CASSLGTNPNTEAFF. The CDR3 DNA reads as TGTGCCAGCAGCCTTGGGACAAACCCGAACACTGAAGCTTTCTTT.

The chain combines TRBV28 with TRBJ2-2; 7 positions agree with TRBD2. CDR3 length: 14 residues. J lost 4 bases, V lost 8 bases, and 7 bases had no gene match. CDR1 and CDR2 (germline): MDHEN, SYDVKM. Here the CDR3 reads CASRSGGATGELFF. DNA for the CDR3: TGTGCCAGCCGCTCGGGGGGTGCCACCGGGGAGCTGTTTTTT.

The V and J genes are TRBV29-1 and TRBJ2-2; weak D call: TRBD1 (6 bases). The CDR3 extends over 12 amino acids. The germline CDR1 and CDR2 sequences are SQVTM and ANQGSEA. Trimming shortened V by 2 bases and J by 6 bases, and 7 bases separated the two germline ends. The CDR3 region is CSVENRAGELFF. The CDR3 DNA is TGCAGCGTTGAAAACAGGGCCGGGGAGCTGTTTTTT.